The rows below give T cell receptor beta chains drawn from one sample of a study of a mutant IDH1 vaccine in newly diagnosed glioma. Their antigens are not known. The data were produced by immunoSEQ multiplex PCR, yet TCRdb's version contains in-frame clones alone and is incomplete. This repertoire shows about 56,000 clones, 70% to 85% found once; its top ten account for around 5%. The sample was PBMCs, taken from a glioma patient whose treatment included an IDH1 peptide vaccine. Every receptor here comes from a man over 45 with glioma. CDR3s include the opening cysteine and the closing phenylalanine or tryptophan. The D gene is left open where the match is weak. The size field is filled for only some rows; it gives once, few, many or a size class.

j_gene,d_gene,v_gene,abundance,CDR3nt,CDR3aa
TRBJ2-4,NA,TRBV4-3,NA,TGCGCCAGCAGCCAAGGGGACGGAGAAAAAAACATTCAGTACTTC,CASSQGDGEKNIQYF
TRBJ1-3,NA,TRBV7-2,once,TGTGCCAGCAGCTTAGATTGGGGGTCCGGAAACACCATATATTTT,CASSLDWGSGNTIYF
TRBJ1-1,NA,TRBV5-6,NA,TGTGCCAGCAGCTTGATGTACACGGGGAACACTGAAGCTTTCTTT,CASSLMYTGNTEAFF
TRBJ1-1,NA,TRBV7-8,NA,TGTGCCAGCAGCTTAGCACAGACGAACACTGAAGCTTTCTTT,CASSLAQTNTEAFF
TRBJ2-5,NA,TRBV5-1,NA,TGCGCCAGCAGCTTGGTGGGCAGTCAAGAGACCCAGTACTTC,CASSLVGSQETQYF
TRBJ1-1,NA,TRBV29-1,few,TGCAGCGCTGGAGGGGGGAACACTGAAGCTTTCTTT,CSAGGGNTEAFF
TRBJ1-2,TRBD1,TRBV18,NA,TGTGCCAGCTCAAAGGGGACAGACCTTAACTATGGCTACACCTTC,CASSKGTDLNYGYTF
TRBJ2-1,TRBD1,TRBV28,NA,TGTGCCAGCAGTACCCGGACAGGGGGCTTCTACAATGAGCAGTTCTTC,CASSTRTGGFYNEQFF
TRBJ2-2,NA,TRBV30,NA,TGTGCCTGGAGTGCGCAGGGTAGCACCGGGGAGCTGTTTTTT,CAWSAQGSTGELFF
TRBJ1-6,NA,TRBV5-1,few,TGCGCCAGCAGCGCCGACCCCCGGGACGTTCTTAATTCACCCCTCCACTTT,CASSADPRDVLNSPLHF
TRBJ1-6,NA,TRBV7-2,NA,TGTGCCAGCAGCTTAGCTCCCTTGGGCCCCCGCCTTCCCCTCCACTTT,CASSLAPLGPRLPLHF
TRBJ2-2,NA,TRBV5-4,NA,TGTGCCAGCTACCCCCGGGGTGCATTGAACACCGGGGAGCTGTTTTTT,CASYPRGALNTGELFF
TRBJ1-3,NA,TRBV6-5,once,TGTGCCAGCAGTTACTATCCCTCTGGAAACACCATATATTTT,CASSYYPSGNTIYF
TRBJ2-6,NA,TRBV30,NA,TGTGCCTGGAGTATCCGGGCTTCCTCTGGGGCCAACGTCCTGACTTTC,CAWSIRASSGANVLTF
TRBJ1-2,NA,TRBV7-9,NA,TGTGCCAGCAGCTCGGGGGGGACCTATGGCTACACCTTC,CASSSGGTYGYTF
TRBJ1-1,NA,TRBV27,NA,TGTGCCAGCAGCACGACGGGAAGGTCTGAAGCTTTCTTT,CASSTTGRSEAFF
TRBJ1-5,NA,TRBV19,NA,TGTGCCAGTTGCCCTCGGGGGAAGGGCAATCAGCCCCAGCATTTT,CASCPRGKGNQPQHF
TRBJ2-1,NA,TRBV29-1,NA,TGCAGCGCGGAGCTGAGGAATGAGCAGTTCTTC,CSAELRNEQFF
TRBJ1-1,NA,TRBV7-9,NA,TGTGCCAGCAGCTTACAGGGCCGGACTGAAGCTTTCTTT,CASSLQGRTEAFF
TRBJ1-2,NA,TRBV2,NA,TGTGCCAGCAGTACCGCCGGGGCTGCTTCTGGCTACACCTTC,CASSTAGAASGYTF
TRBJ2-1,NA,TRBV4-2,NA,TGTGCCAGCAGAACGGGGGACGACTACAATGAGCAGTTCTTC,CASRTGDDYNEQFF
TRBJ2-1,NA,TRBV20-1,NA,TGCAGTGCGAGACAGAGTAGTGAGCAGTTCTTC,CSARQSSEQFF
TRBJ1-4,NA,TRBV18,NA,TGTGCCAGCTCACCACGTAGGCGCCTCGGGGAAAAACTGTTTTTT,CASSPRRRLGEKLFF
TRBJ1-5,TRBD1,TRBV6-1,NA,TGTGCCACCAAGACAGGGAATAGCAATCAGCCCCAGCATTTT,CATKTGNSNQPQHF
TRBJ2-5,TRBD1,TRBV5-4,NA,TGTGCCAGCAGCTTACCGGGACAGGGCCGTGTAGAGACCCAGTACTTC,CASSLPGQGRVETQYF
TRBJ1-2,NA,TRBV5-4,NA,TGTGCCAGCAGCTTGGAGCCCAGGGAAAGCTACACCTTC,CASSLEPRESYTF
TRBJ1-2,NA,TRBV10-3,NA,TGTGCCATCAGTGGACAGGATGATGGCTACACCTTC,CAISGQDDGYTF
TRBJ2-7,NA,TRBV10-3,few,TGTGCCATCAGTGAGTCAGGGCAGGGCTACGAGCAGTACTTC,CAISESGQGYEQYF
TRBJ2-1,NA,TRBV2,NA,TGTGCCAGCAGTGAAATGGCAGGGAGCTCCTACAATGAGCAGTTCTTC,CASSEMAGSSYNEQFF
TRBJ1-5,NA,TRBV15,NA,TGTGCCACCAGCAGAGATTGGAAGGACAGATATAGCAATCAGCCCCAGCATTTT,CATSRDWKDRYSNQPQHF
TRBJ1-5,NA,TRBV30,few,TGTGCCTCTGGAGGGGGGTTAGGCAATCAGCCCCAGCATTTT,CASGGGLGNQPQHF
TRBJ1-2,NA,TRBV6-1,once,TGTGCCAGCAGTGAAATAGGTCAGCTCTATGGCTACACCTTC,CASSEIGQLYGYTF
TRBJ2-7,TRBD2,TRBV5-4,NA,TGTGCCAGCAGCTTGGCGGGGGGTCGCGAGCAGTACTTC,CASSLAGGREQYF
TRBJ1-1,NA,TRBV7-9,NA,TGTGCCAGCAGCTTAGACTCCCGTTACACTGAAGCTTTCTTT,CASSLDSRYTEAFF
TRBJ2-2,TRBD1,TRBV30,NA,TGTGCCTGGAGACGGACAGGGGGCTCCGGGGAGCTGTTTTTT,CAWRRTGGSGELFF
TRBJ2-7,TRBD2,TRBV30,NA,TGTGCCTGGGGGACTAGCGGCTCCTACGAGCAGTACTTC,CAWGTSGSYEQYF
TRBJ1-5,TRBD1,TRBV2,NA,TGTGCCAGCAGTCGGACAGGGGGCGGTCAGCCCCAGCATTTT,CASSRTGGGQPQHF
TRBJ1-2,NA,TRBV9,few,TGTGCCAGCAGCGTAGCGAGTGGGAATCGTGGCTACACCTTC,CASSVASGNRGYTF
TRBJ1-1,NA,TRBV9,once,TGTGCCAGCAGCCAGGACATGAACACTGAAGCTTTCTTT,CASSQDMNTEAFF
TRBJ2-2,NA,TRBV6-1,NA,TGTGCCAGCAGGACCCCCGGAATGTACGGCGGGGAGCTGTTTTTT,CASRTPGMYGGELFF
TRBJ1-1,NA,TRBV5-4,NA,TGTGCCAGCAGCCGCGGGTTCGAAGCTTTCTTT,CASSRGFEAFF
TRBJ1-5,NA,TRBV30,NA,TGTGCCTGGAGCCGAGAGCTAGATCAGCCCCAGCATTTT,CAWSRELDQPQHF
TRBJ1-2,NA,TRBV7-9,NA,TGTGCCAGCAGCTTAGACAGTAACTATGGCTACACCTTC,CASSLDSNYGYTF
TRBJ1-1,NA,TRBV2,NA,TGTGCCAGCAGAGAGTCCGGGACACGGAACACTGAAGCTTTCTTT,CASRESGTRNTEAFF
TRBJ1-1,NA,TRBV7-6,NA,TGTGCCAGCAGCTTAGGGTCCGGAGTAGGGGCTGTGAACACTGAAGCTTTCTTT,CASSLGSGVGAVNTEAFF
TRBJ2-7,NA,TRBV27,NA,TGTGCCAGCAGCCTTCTCCGGGAATTGGTTTCCTACGAGCAGTACTTC,CASSLLRELVSYEQYF
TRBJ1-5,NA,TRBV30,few,TGTGCCTGGAGTGGACAGGTCAATCAGCCCCAGCATTTT,CAWSGQVNQPQHF
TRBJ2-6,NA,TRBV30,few,TGTGCCTGGAGTGATCGGACTTACTCTGGGGCCAACGTCCTGACTTTC,CAWSDRTYSGANVLTF
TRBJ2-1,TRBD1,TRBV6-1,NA,TGTGCCAGTGCAGGACAGGGTTTGAATGAGCAGTTCTTC,CASAGQGLNEQFF